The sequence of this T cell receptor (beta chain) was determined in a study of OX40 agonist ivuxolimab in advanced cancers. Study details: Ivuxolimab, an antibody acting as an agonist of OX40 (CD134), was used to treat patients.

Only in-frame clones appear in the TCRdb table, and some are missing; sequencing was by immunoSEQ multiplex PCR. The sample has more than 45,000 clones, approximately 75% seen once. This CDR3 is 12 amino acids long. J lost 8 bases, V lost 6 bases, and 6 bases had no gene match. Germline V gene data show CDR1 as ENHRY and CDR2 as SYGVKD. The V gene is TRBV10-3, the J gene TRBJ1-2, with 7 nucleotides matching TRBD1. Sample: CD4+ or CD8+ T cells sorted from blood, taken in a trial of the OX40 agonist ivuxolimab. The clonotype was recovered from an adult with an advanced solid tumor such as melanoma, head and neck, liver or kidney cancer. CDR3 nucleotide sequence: TGTGCCATCAGCCTCGGGACAGACGGCTACACCTTC. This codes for CAISLGTDGYTF.